The sequence of this T cell receptor beta chain was determined in a study of cytomegalovirus exposure and HLA in healthy donors. The wider study: There were about 85 million unique TCRs (from HLA-typed donors) in an early data release. Study-level points and caveats: Some public TCRs appeared in many individuals, while most sequences were rare. Several of the most significant clusters were apparently associated with common viral pathogens in a later analysis. Sequencing likely generated an artifact that appeared as a cluster of highly shared sequence variants.

Amplification used 60 Vbeta primers and 13 Jbeta primers. Using immunoSEQ multiplex PCR, the repertoire was profiled, and TCRdb retains in-frame clones only, with some absent. The table has 150,000 to 250,000 clones, roughly 78% seen once; the top ten hold about 1.4%. To note about this clone: Its antigen is not identified.

The sequenced material came from PBMCs. The clonotype comes from a girl aged 10-17 years in good health and CMV-seropositive.

As DNA, the CDR3 is TGTGCCAGCAGCTCTCCGGGCGGGGGGAACAATTCACCCCTCCACTTT. It specifies CASSSPGGGNNSPLHF. The rearrangement uses TRBV11-3 and TRBJ1-6; D may be TRBD1 (5 bases). CDR3 length: 16 amino acids. V shed 4 bases and J shed 7 bases, with 17 bases lying between them. Germline CDR1 SGHNT, CDR2 YENEEA.